This T cell receptor (beta chain) was identified in a study of blood T cell repertoires in COVID-19. About the study: Donors in the United States, Italy and Spain gave samples during acute or convalescent COVID-19. The analysed material was cDNA or gDNA that came from T cells, B-cell-depleted T cells, or PBMCs.

The V and J ends lost 1 base and 8 bases, in that order; junction bases with no gene match: 7. Germline CDR1 reads LGHDT; CDR2 reads YNNKEL (reference sequence). The CDR3 is made up of 14 amino acids. This table comes from immunoSEQ multiplex PCR, and its TCRdb copy is limited to in-frame clones, with some not included. The sample holds approximately 260,000 clones, around 85% seen once. This TCR was recovered from an elderly woman with acute or convalescent COVID-19. Sequenced input: peripheral blood. The chain joins TRBV3-1 (or the pseudogene TRBV3-2) to TRBJ1-1; 7 nucleotides align to TRBD1. CDR3 sequence (DNA): TGTGCCAGCAGCCAAGGACAGGGCAAGGACGAAGCTTTCTTT. Amino acid sequence: CASSQGQGKDEAFF.